The 24 T cell receptor beta chains in this list originate from one sample, sequenced in a study of Ad26.COV2.S vaccination and SARS-CoV-2 variants. Treatment specified: 15 to 20 received Ad26.COV2.S at low or high dose, single or two shots; 5 received placebo; per-sample allocation not given. Day 63 after the first injection of vaccine or placebo was the sampling time. Assay used: immunoSEQ multiplex PCR; TCRdb lists only in-frame clones, some missing. Among some 450,000 clones listed, about 90% were seen once. The sample in question was peripheral blood, obtained in a trial of Ad26.COV2.S vaccine versus placebo. The receptors were sampled from a person aged 18-65 years who received the Ad26.COV2.S COVID-19 vaccine or a placebo.

In its sample, this clone was seen a few times. The chain carries TRBV2 and TRBJ2-1; TRBD2 agrees at 10 bases. Germline CDR1 SNHLY, CDR2 FYNNEI. After removal of 6 bases from V and 4 bases from J, the junction contained 6 bases not matched to a gene. This CDR3 comprises 15 residues. The CDR3 sequence is CASRAGLAEYNEQFF. The CDR3 DNA reads TGTGCCAGCAGAGCCGGACTAGCGGAATACAATGAGCAGTTCTTC. Complete variable domain (other parts from reference TRBV2 and TRBJ2-1): EPEVTQTPSHQVTQMGQEVILRCVPISNHLYFYWYRQILGQKVEFLVSFYNNEISEKSEIFDDQFSVERPDGSNFTLKIRSTKLEDSAMYFCASRAGLAEYNEQFFGPGTRLTVL.

The rearrangement links TRBV7-2 to TRBJ2-3; unclear D gene. This CDR3 spans 14 amino acids. From germline, CDR1 is SGHTA and CDR2 FQGNSA. Trimming stripped 2 bases from V and 1 base from J, with 7 bases between. CDR3 coding DNA: TGTGCCAGCAGCTTAACGGCGGGCACAGATACGCAGTATTTT. Translating gives CASSLTAGTDTQYF. Using reference TRBV7-2 and TRBJ2-3 for the parts outside the CDR3, the full variable domain is GAGVSQSPSNKVTEKGKDVELRCDPISGHTALYWYRQSLGQGLEFLIYFQGNSAPDKSGLPSDRFSAERTGGSVSTLTIQRTQQEDSAVYLCASSLTAGTDTQYFGPGTRLTVL.

The chain has TRBV28 and TRBJ1-3; D possibly corresponds to TRBD1 (6 bases). V gave up 3 bases and J gave up 0 bases, with 15 bases separating them. This CDR3 has 17 residues. The germline gives CDR1 MDHEN, CDR2 SYDVKM. The CDR3 loop reads CASSFQVGRGSGNTIYF. CDR3 nucleotides: TGTGCCAGCAGTTTTCAAGTCGGCAGGGGCTCTGGAAACACCATATATTTT.

The V call is TRBV7-8, the J call TRBJ1-5; no clear D. CDR3 length: 15 amino acids. Germline-derived CDR1 and CDR2 are SGHVS and FQNEAQ. Trimming removed 5 bases from V and 3 bases from J, with 14 bases in between. The CDR3 nucleotides read TGTGCCAGCAGCCCTGGACGGCGGGACAATCAGCCCCAGCATTTT. Its protein product is CASSPGRRDNQPQHF.

The V call is TRBV4-1, the J call TRBJ2-1; D is unclear. Germline loops: CDR1 MGHRA, CDR2 YSYEKL. Trimming took 0 bases from V and 9 from J, leaving 9 bases between them. The CDR3 is made up of 13 amino acids. CDR3 sequence (DNA): TGCGCCAGCAGCCAAGAGGGGTTTAGTGAGCAGTTCTTC. This sequence encodes CASSQEGFSEQFF.

In its sample, this clone was seen once. The chain recombines TRBV2 with TRBJ2-3; perhaps TRBD2 as D (5 bases). The CDR3 covers 15 residues. Germline CDR1 and CDR2: SNHLY and FYNNEI. V lost 8 bases to trimming and J lost 0 bases, with 15 bases between them. The CDR3 loop is CASEGVSFSTDTQYF. The CDR3 coding sequence is TGTGCCAGCGAGGGAGTCTCCTTTAGCACAGATACGCAGTATTTT.

V usage is TRBV7-6 and J usage is TRBJ2-7; 9 nucleotides line up with TRBD1. The CDR3 runs to 16 residues. V shed 3 bases, J shed 5 bases, and the junction held 11 bases outside the gene matches. Germline CDR1 SGHVS, CDR2 FNYEAQ. CDR3 nucleotides: TGTGCCAGCAGCTTTAGCGGTCCCGGGACAGGGAACGAGCAGTACTTC. Translation: CASSFSGPGTGNEQYF.

This clone appeared a single time. Relative to the germline gene, one junction end is altered; a read error may explain this. V gene TRBV28 combines with J gene TRBJ2-3, with 8 bases lining up with TRBD2. The CDR3 covers 14 residues. Germline V gives CDR1 MDHEN, CDR2 SYDVKM. This CDR3 reads CASSFLAGTNTQYF. The CDR3 DNA sequence: TGTGCCAGCAGTTTTCTAGCGGGCACAAATACGCAGTATTTT.

The rearrangement uses TRBV11-2 and TRBJ1-1, with a weak D call TRBD1 (5 bases). V dropped 5 bases and J dropped 1 base, with 23 bases sitting between them. Germline V gives CDR1 SGHAT, CDR2 FQNNGV. There are 18 residues in the CDR3. CDR3 sequence reads: CASSRGIAPGRANTEAFF. The CDR3 coding sequence is TGTGCCAGCAGCCGGGGGATTGCCCCCGGAAGGGCGAACACTGAAGCTTTCTTT.

The CDR3: CASRSTGEETQYF. CDR3 DNA sequence: TGTGCCAGTAGATCTACAGGGGAAGAGACCCAGTACTTC. This sequence joins TRBV19 and TRBJ2-5; 7 nucleotides align to TRBD1. The CDR3 has 13 residues. Germline V gene sequence: CDR1 LNHDA, CDR2 SQIVND (reference sequence). The V segment lost 6 bases and the J segment 3 bases; nucleotides outside the gene matches: 4.

This chain uses TRBV28 with TRBJ2-7, with a possible D match to TRBD2 (6 bases). This CDR3 contains 18 residues. The ends were cut back, 2 bases at V and 3 bases at J, with 23 bases in the middle. Germline loops: CDR1 MDHEN, CDR2 SYDVKM. The CDR3 sequence: CASSLRGPGARTFYEQYF. The CDR3 DNA reads TGTGCCAGCAGTTTACGGGGCCCGGGAGCGAGGACGTTCTACGAGCAGTACTTC.

The chain has TRBV5-1 and TRBJ2-1; 8 nucleotides match TRBD2. V dropped 3 bases and J dropped 6; count of bases not matched to a gene: 8. The CDR3 has 15 amino acids. From germline, CDR1 is SGHRS and CDR2 YFSETQ. The DNA of the CDR3 is TGCGCCAGCAGCTCCGGGACTAGTTTCGGCAATGAGCAGTTCTTC. Translated: CASSSGTSFGNEQFF.

J is TRBJ2-1 and V is TRBV10-3; TRBD2 agrees at 7 bases. Trimming at V came to 4 bases and at J to 0 bases, leaving 12 bases not matched to a gene. Germline loops: CDR1 ENHRY, CDR2 SYGVKD. This CDR3 is 18 amino acids long. CDR3 region: CAISVTPLAASSYNEQFF. The CDR3 DNA is TGTGCCATCAGTGTTACCCCTCTAGCGGCGAGCTCCTACAATGAGCAGTTCTTC.

The chain couples TRBV11-2 to TRBJ2-3, with D perhaps assigned TRBD1 or TRBD2 (5 bases each). Germline V lookup: CDR1 SGHAT, CDR2 FQNNGV. The CDR3 length is 15 residues. Between the trimmed V and J ends, which lost 5 bases and 1 base, there was a span of 13 bases. Written as DNA, the CDR3 is TGTGCCAGCAGCACCGGGACCCACCGCACAGATACGCAGTATTTT. Protein sequence: CASSTGTHRTDTQYF.

V and J are TRBV19 and TRBJ2-1; no clear D. Germline lookup yields CDR1 LNHDA and CDR2 SQIVND (reference sequence). The CDR3 runs 14 residues. With 1 base removed from V and 4 bases from J, the gap between germline ends came to 8 bases. The CDR3: CASSIVGLYNEQFF. CDR3 sequence (DNA): TGTGCCAGTAGTATAGTGGGGTTGTACAATGAGCAGTTCTTC.

This sequence joins TRBV5-1 and TRBJ2-7; TRBD1 might be the D (6 bases). This CDR3 is built from 13 residues. V lost 0 bases and J lost 3, with 7 bases in between. CDR1 is SGHRS, CDR2 YFSETQ, per germline. The CDR3 sequence: CASSLGTVYEQYF. CDR3 DNA sequence: TGCGCCAGCAGCTTGGGGACAGTCTACGAGCAGTACTTC.

V is TRBV7-2 and J is TRBJ2-1, with a possible D match to TRBD2 (6 bases). The V and J ends lost 6 bases and 6 bases respectively, with 18 bases between them. This CDR3 has 15 amino acids. The V gene's germline CDR1 is SGHTA and CDR2 FQGNSA. In DNA form, the CDR3 reads TGTGCCAGCAGAACCGGGACTGGGCCCCTCAATGAGCAGTTCTTC. This gives the protein CASRTGTGPLNEQFF. The variable domain in full, completed from reference TRBV7-2 and TRBJ2-1, reads GAGVSQSPSNKVTEKGKDVELRCDPISGHTALYWYRQSLGQGLEFLIYFQGNSAPDKSGLPSDRFSAERTGGSVSTLTIQRTQQEDSAVYLCASRTGTGPLNEQFFGPGTRLTVL.

The chain employs TRBV5-5 and TRBJ2-7; possibly TRBD1 or TRBD2 for D (5 bases each). CDR3 length equals 18 residues. CDR1 is SGHKS and CDR2 is YYEKEE in the germline V gene (reference sequence). Between the trimmed V and J ends, which lost 2 bases and 1 base, there was a span of 22 bases. CDR3 bases: TGTGCCAGCAGCTTTACGGGACGGCGAACCCTTCTTTCCTACGAGCAGTACTTC. Encoded protein: CASSFTGRRTLLSYEQYF.

J is TRBJ2-5 and V is TRBV18; D not resolved. This CDR3 spans 13 amino acids. V lost 3 bases and J lost 5, with 10 bases in between. Germline loops: CDR1 KGHSH, CDR2 LQKENI. This chain's CDR3 is CASSPTGRETQYF. In DNA form, the CDR3 reads TGTGCCAGCTCACCGACGGGCCGGGAGACCCAGTACTTC.

The chain has TRBV4-2 and TRBJ1-2; 9 bases line up with TRBD1. Germline trimming cut 1 base from V and 5 bases from J; bases unmatched to any gene: 14. The germline CDR1 and CDR2 sequences are LGHNA and YNFKEQ. There are 18 residues in the CDR3. CDR3: CASSQGGTGTTIRYGYTF. In DNA form, the CDR3 reads TGTGCCAGCAGCCAAGGAGGGACAGGGACTACAATCAGATATGGCTACACCTTC.

With respect to this clone: The sample holds other DNA sequences that translate to the same CDR3. The V and J genes are TRBV5-1 and TRBJ2-6; possibly TRBD1 for D (6 bases). Germline CDR1 is SGHRS and CDR2 is YFSETQ. CDR3 length equals 16 residues. V was shortened by 0 bases and J by 2 bases, with 9 bases between the two germline ends. The CDR3 DNA reads TGCGCCAGCAGCTTGGCGGCAGGGGCTGGGGCCAACGTCCTGACTTTC. This sequence encodes CASSLAAGAGANVLTF.

The chain links TRBV7-3 to TRBJ2-2; 9 positions agree with TRBD2. Trimming at V came to 2 bases and at J to 1 base, leaving 2 bases not matched to a gene. The CDR3 sequence is 16 residues long. Germline V CDR1 and CDR2: SGHTA, FQGTGA. The CDR3 is CASSLSTSGNTGELFF. For the CDR3, the DNA is TGTGCCAGCAGCTTATCGACTAGCGGGAACACCGGGGAGCTGTTTTTT. Full variable domain (missing parts from reference TRBV7-3 and TRBJ2-2): GAGVSQTPSNKVTEKGKYVELRCDPISGHTALYWYRQSLGQGPEFLIYFQGTGAADDSGLPNDRFFAVRPEGSVSTLKIQRTERGDSAVYLCASSLSTSGNTGELFFGEGSRLTVL.

The DNA of the CDR3 is TGTGCCAGCAGCTTAATAGGGGCTGAGCAGTTCTTC. Amino acid sequence: CASSLIGAEQFF. The chain is built from TRBV7-6 and TRBJ2-1, with D maybe TRBD1 (5 bases). Germline assignment: CDR1 SGHVS and CDR2 FNYEAQ. Trimming shortened V by 2 bases and J by 9 bases, and 8 bases separated the two germline ends. The CDR3 is 12 amino acids.

The chain links TRBV30 to TRBJ2-6; no clear D. The ends were cut back, 1 base at V and 0 bases at J, with 10 bases in the middle. CDR1 and CDR2 from the germline V gene are GTSNPN and SVGIG (reference sequence). The CDR3 has 16 residues. CDR3 region: CAWSEADSSGANVLTF. The DNA for the CDR3 is TGTGCCTGGAGTGAGGCCGACTCCTCTGGGGCCAACGTCCTGACTTTC. Filled out from reference TRBV30 and TRBJ2-6, the complete variable domain reads SQTIHQWPATLVQPVGSPLSLECTVEGTSNPNLYWYRQAAGRGLQLLFYSVGIGQISSEVPQNLSASRPQDRQFILSSKKLLLSDSGFYLCAWSEADSSGANVLTFGAGSRLTVL.